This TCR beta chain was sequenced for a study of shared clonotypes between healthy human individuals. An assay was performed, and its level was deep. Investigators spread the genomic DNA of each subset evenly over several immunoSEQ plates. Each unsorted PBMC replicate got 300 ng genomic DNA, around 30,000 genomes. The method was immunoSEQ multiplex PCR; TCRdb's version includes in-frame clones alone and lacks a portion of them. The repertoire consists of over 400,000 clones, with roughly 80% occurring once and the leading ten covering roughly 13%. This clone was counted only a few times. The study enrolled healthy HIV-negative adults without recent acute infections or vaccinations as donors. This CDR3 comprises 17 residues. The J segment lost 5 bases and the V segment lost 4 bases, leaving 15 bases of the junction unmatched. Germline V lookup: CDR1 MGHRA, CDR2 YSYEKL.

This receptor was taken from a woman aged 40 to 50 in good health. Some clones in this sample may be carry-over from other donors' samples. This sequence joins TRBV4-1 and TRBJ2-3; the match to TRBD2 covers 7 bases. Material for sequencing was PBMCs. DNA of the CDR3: TGCGCCAGCAGCCGACACCGGGACTACCCAGCGAGAGATACGCAGTATTTT. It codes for CASSRHRDYPARDTQYF.